This T cell receptor beta chain is drawn from a study of blood T cell repertoires in COVID-19. The CDR3 is 23 amino acids. V gave up 3 bases and J gave up 4 bases; unmatched junction bases: 30. The germline CDR1 and CDR2 sequences are SGDLS and YYNGEE. Only in-frame clones appear in the TCRdb table, and some are missing; sequencing was by immunoSEQ multiplex PCR. The data contain about 280,000 clones, approximately 89% of them singletons. The sample taken for sequencing was PBMCs or T cells enriched from blood (not recorded which). The TCR comes from a man between 40 and 49 years old who had been exposed to COVID-19. The J gene is TRBJ2-5, the V gene TRBV9; 10 bases are shared with TRBD1. The CDR3 DNA sequence: TGTGCCAGCAGCGCCCTGACCCCATTTTTAGCCCGAGGGACAGGGGTTGGGCGAGAGACCCAGTACTTC. It specifies CASSALTPFLARGTGVGRETQYF.